Listed below are T cell receptor beta chains from one sample, sequenced in a study of T cell clones after liver transplantation. Method: immunoSEQ multiplex PCR; TCRdb's copy keeps in-frame clones and lacks some. The data contain 45,000 to 60,000 clones, 84% of them seen just once; the ten biggest clones take up around 7.8%. The source material was CD4+ T cells from blood, sampled before liver transplant. Source of these receptors: a human donor who received a liver transplant. The CDR3 runs from the conserved cysteine through the conserved F or W. Each record gives: J gene, clone size, V gene, D gene, CDR3 DNA, CDR3 protein. The D gene is left open where the match is weak. Not every row has a clone size; where given, it reads once, few, many or a size class.

J: TRBJ2-7; size: -; V: TRBV2; D: TRBD1; DNA: TGTGCCGGAGACAGGGGATTCGACGAGCAGTACTTC; CDR3: CAGDRGFDEQYF
J: TRBJ2-5; size: -; V: TRBV7-7; D: -; DNA: TGTGCTAGCAGCTTTTGGGCCCAGGAGGGAAAGACCCAGTACTTC; CDR3: CASSFWAQEGKTQYF
J: TRBJ2-3; size: -; V: TRBV7-3; D: TRBD2; DNA: TGTGCCAGCAGCCAGCGGGGGAGCACAGATACGCAGTATTTT; CDR3: CASSQRGSTDTQYF
J: TRBJ2-7; size: -; V: TRBV6-5; D: TRBD2; DNA: TGTGCCAGCAGGAGCAGCGGGGGGGTACCCTACGAGCAGTACTTC; CDR3: CASRSSGGVPYEQYF
J: TRBJ1-2; size: once; V: TRBV7-9; D: -; DNA: TGTGCCAGCAGCTTAGGTCAGGGTAATGGCTACACCTTC; CDR3: CASSLGQGNGYTF
J: TRBJ2-7; size: -; V: TRBV30; D: -; DNA: TGTGCCTGGAGTCCCCCGGGGAGAGCCTACGAGCAGTACTTC; CDR3: CAWSPPGRAYEQYF
J: TRBJ2-3; size: few; V: TRBV29-1; D: TRBD1; DNA: TGCAGCGTTGAAAGTTCCGGGACAGGCTACACAGATACGCAGTATTTT; CDR3: CSVESSGTGYTDTQYF
J: TRBJ2-7; size: -; V: TRBV18; D: -; DNA: TGTGCCAGCTCACCACTATTATCCTACGAGCAGTACTTC; CDR3: CASSPLLSYEQYF
J: TRBJ1-5; size: -; V: TRBV28; D: TRBD1; DNA: TGTGCCAGCAGGCCCCCGACAGGGTGGAATCAGCCCCAGCATTTT; CDR3: CASRPPTGWNQPQHF
J: TRBJ1-1; size: -; V: TRBV4-2; D: -; DNA: TGTGCCAGCAGCCAAGGAGTTCGCACACGGAACACTGAAGCTTTCTTT; CDR3: CASSQGVRTRNTEAFF
J: TRBJ1-5; size: -; V: TRBV19; D: -; DNA: TGTGCCAGTAGTTCAACCCAAAATCAGCCCCAGCATTTT; CDR3: CASSSTQNQPQHF
J: TRBJ2-7; size: once; V: TRBV25-1; D: -; DNA: TGTGCCAGCAGTGGGCACGGACAGTACGAGCAGTACTTC; CDR3: CASSGHGQYEQYF
J: TRBJ1-1; size: few; V: TRBV2; D: -; DNA: TGTGCCAGCAGAAGCGAACCCGGGTTAAGAGCGGGCACTGAAGCTTTCTTT; CDR3: CASRSEPGLRAGTEAFF
J: TRBJ2-1; size: -; V: TRBV29-1; D: -; DNA: TGCAGCGTTGGGGTAAACCGAATCAATGAGCAGTTCTTC; CDR3: CSVGVNRINEQFF
J: TRBJ2-3; size: -; V: TRBV29-1; D: -; DNA: TGCAGCGTTGCGGTCAGGGGAACAGATACGCAGTATTTT; CDR3: CSVAVRGTDTQYF
J: TRBJ1-3; size: -; V: TRBV7-2; D: -; DNA: TGTGCCAGCAGCCCGGAGCGGCGGACCCCCTCTGGAAACACCATATATTTT; CDR3: CASSPERRTPSGNTIYF
J: TRBJ2-5; size: -; V: TRBV4-3; D: TRBD2; DNA: TGCGCCAGCAGCCAAACACTAGCGGGGGGTGGAGAGACCCAGTACTTC; CDR3: CASSQTLAGGGETQYF
J: TRBJ2-3; size: once; V: TRBV11-3; D: TRBD2; DNA: TGTGCCAGCAGCTTAGACGGGCCTAGCGGGCTAGATACGCAGTATTTT; CDR3: CASSLDGPSGLDTQYF
J: TRBJ2-1; size: -; V: TRBV5-4; D: TRBD2; DNA: TGTGCCAGCAGCTTGCGGCCTAGCGGGGACAATGAGCAGTTCTTC; CDR3: CASSLRPSGDNEQFF
J: TRBJ1-2; size: -; V: TRBV29-1; D: -; DNA: TGCAGCGTTGGGTCAGGGGACTATGGCTACACCTTC; CDR3: CSVGSGDYGYTF
J: TRBJ2-3; size: -; V: TRBV18; D: -; DNA: TGTGCCAGCTCACCGTTGAAGACAGGCGCCACAGATACGCAGTATTTT; CDR3: CASSPLKTGATDTQYF
J: TRBJ1-4; size: -; V: TRBV5-5; D: -; DNA: TGTGCCAGCAGCTTGGTTGGGGAGATTAATGAAAAACTGTTTTTT; CDR3: CASSLVGEINEKLFF
J: TRBJ1-5; size: -; V: TRBV6-6; D: -; DNA: TGTGCCAGCAGTGGAGAGTGGGTCCTTAATCAGCCCCAGCATTTT; CDR3: CASSGEWVLNQPQHF
J: TRBJ2-7; size: -; V: TRBV2; D: -; DNA: TGTGCCAGTCGGACCGCTTCCTACGAGCAGTACTTC; CDR3: CASRTASYEQYF
J: TRBJ1-2; size: -; V: TRBV7-2; D: TRBD1; DNA: TGTGCCAGCAGCTCCACAGGGGTTCCCTATGGCTACACCTTC; CDR3: CASSSTGVPYGYTF
J: TRBJ2-1; size: -; V: TRBV5-4; D: TRBD2; DNA: TGTGCCAGCAGCTTTTTCTATAGCGGGGGGGTCAATGAGCAGTTCTTC; CDR3: CASSFFYSGGVNEQFF
J: TRBJ1-5; size: -; V: TRBV6-6; D: TRBD1; DNA: TGTGCCAGCAGTGCGGGGACAGGGTTGCCCCAGCATTTT; CDR3: CASSAGTGLPQHF
J: TRBJ2-1; size: -; V: TRBV27; D: -; DNA: TGTGCCAGCCGAACCGAGCGGAGCTCCTACAATGAGCAGTTCTTC; CDR3: CASRTERSSYNEQFF
J: TRBJ1-2; size: -; V: TRBV14; D: -; DNA: TGTGCCAGCAGCCCCCAGGACATCCATGGCTACACCTTC; CDR3: CASSPQDIHGYTF
J: TRBJ2-2; size: -; V: TRBV19; D: -; DNA: TGTGCCAGTAGTTCTCAGGTGAACACCGGGGAGCTGTTTTTT; CDR3: CASSSQVNTGELFF
J: TRBJ2-7; size: -; V: TRBV14; D: TRBD2; DNA: TGTGCCAGCAGCCAAGATGGGACGGGGGGGCGGAACGAGCAGTACTTC; CDR3: CASSQDGTGGRNEQYF
J: TRBJ1-5; size: -; V: TRBV30; D: -; DNA: TGTGCCTGGAGTGTCTCAGCCCATCAGCCCCAGCATTTT; CDR3: CAWSVSAHQPQHF
J: TRBJ2-2; size: -; V: TRBV6-5; D: TRBD1; DNA: TGTGCCCGACGGGGACAGGGTACCGGGGAGCTGTTTTTT; CDR3: CARRGQGTGELFF
J: TRBJ2-7; size: -; V: TRBV5-4; D: TRBD1; DNA: TGTGCCAGCAGCTCCGGGACAGGGGTCTACGAGCAGTACTTC; CDR3: CASSSGTGVYEQYF
J: TRBJ2-1; size: -; V: TRBV5-1; D: -; DNA: TGCGCCAGCAGCTTGGATCTAGGTTGGGATGAGCAGTTCTTC; CDR3: CASSLDLGWDEQFF
J: TRBJ2-7; size: -; V: TRBV5-1; D: -; DNA: TGCGCCAGCAGGCCTCCGGAACAGCGGCACGAGCAGTACTTC; CDR3: CASRPPEQRHEQYF
J: TRBJ2-5; size: -; V: TRBV18; D: -; DNA: TGTGCCAGCTCACCCCCTCCACAAGAGACCCAGTACTTC; CDR3: CASSPPPQETQYF
J: TRBJ1-1; size: many; V: TRBV6-4; D: -; DNA: TGTGCCAGCAGACTTACAGGAGGTAGAACTGAAGCTTTCTTT; CDR3: CASRLTGGRTEAFF
J: TRBJ1-2; size: once; V: TRBV5-4; D: -; DNA: TGTGCCAGCAGCTTGTCGACGGGAAGCTATGGCTACACCTTC; CDR3: CASSLSTGSYGYTF
J: TRBJ1-2; size: few; V: TRBV19; D: TRBD1; DNA: TGTGCCAGTAGTATAGAGGGACAGCGTAACTATGGCTACACCTTC; CDR3: CASSIEGQRNYGYTF
J: TRBJ2-5; size: -; V: TRBV19; D: -; DNA: TGTGCCAGTAGTTGGGGTTATCGCGCCACCCAAGAGACCCAGTACTTC; CDR3: CASSWGYRATQETQYF